This TCR beta chain was sequenced in a study of cytomegalovirus exposure and HLA in healthy donors. Regarding the study as a whole: CMV antigen specificity was confirmed in vitro for a few CMV-associated chains. The study designated 150 or so TCR beta chains cytomegalovirus-associated.

PCR primers comprised 60 Vbeta and 13 Jbeta primers. Using immunoSEQ multiplex PCR, the repertoire was profiled, and TCRdb retains in-frame clones only, with some absent. The sample shows around 93,000 clones, around three fifths of them seen only once. To note about this clone: The antigen remains undetermined.

It was healthy bone marrow donors who served as donors. Germline V gene lookup returns CDR1 MDHEN and CDR2 SYDVKM. Trimming removed 5 bases at V and 6 bases at J, with 14 bases between. CDR3 length equals 15 residues. The sample comprised PBMCs. The sequence was obtained from a boy between 5 and 17 years old in good health and CMV-seropositive. The chain uses TRBV28 and TRBJ1-6; no clear D. The CDR3 sequence: CASSTRVSGNSPLHF. CDR3 coding DNA: TGTGCCAGCAGTACCCGGGTGTCTGGTAATTCACCCCTCCACTTT.